This is a list of T cell receptor beta chains from one sample in a study of OX40 agonist ivuxolimab in advanced cancers. Clones were sequenced by immunoSEQ multiplex PCR, and TCRdb holds only the in-frame ones, with some missing. The table has about 93,000 clones, 89% seen once. The source was CD4+ or CD8+ T cells sorted from blood, collected in a trial of the OX40 agonist ivuxolimab. All receptors derive from an adult with an advanced solid tumor such as melanoma, head and neck, liver or kidney cancer. Both conserved end residues are part of each CDR3. The D gene is left open where the match is weak. The size entry is marked missing in some rows and otherwise reads once, few, many or a size class.

j_call d_call clone_size v_call cdr3_nt cdr3_aa
TRBJ2-7 NA once TRBV27 TGTGCCAGCAGTACGGAGGGACACCTAAGTTACGAGCAGTACTTC CASSTEGHLSYEQYF
TRBJ1-4 NA NA TRBV10-3 TGTGCCATCATGCGGGGGGAAGGAGAAAAACTGTTTTTT CAIMRGEGEKLFF
TRBJ1-4 NA NA TRBV5-1 TGCGCCAGCAGCTTGGAAGGGTTACGGGAAAAACTGTTTTTT CASSLEGLREKLFF
TRBJ2-2 NA NA TRBV25-1 TGTGCCAGCAGTGAGGCCGCGAGGGGGGAGCTGTTTTTT CASSEAARGELFF
TRBJ2-1 TRBD2 NA TRBV11-2 TGTGCCAGCAGCTTAGATCGCCTAGCGGGAGATGAGCAGTTCTTC CASSLDRLAGDEQFF
TRBJ2-5 NA NA TRBV5-5 TGTGCCAGCAGCAAGACTCTAGCGGAGACCCAGTACTTC CASSKTLAETQYF
TRBJ1-2 NA NA TRBV2 TGTGCCAGCAGTGTTGACAGCAGTAACTATGGCTACACCTTC CASSVDSSNYGYTF
TRBJ2-5 NA NA TRBV30 TGTGCTATAAACGGGGGCGCAGGGGGAGAGACCCAGTACTTC CAINGGAGGETQYF
TRBJ2-1 TRBD2 NA TRBV30 TGTGCCTGGAGTGACGCGGGAGACCCCTACAATGAGCAGTTCTTC CAWSDAGDPYNEQFF
TRBJ1-1 NA NA TRBV7-2 TGTGCCAGCAGCTTAGGGGGTGGGGCAGGGGCCGGCGCTTTCTTT CASSLGGGAGAGAFF
TRBJ2-7 NA NA TRBV5-1 TGCGCCAGCAGCTTGGAGGCCCAGGGGGGAGCACCTCGGGAGCAGTACTTC CASSLEAQGGAPREQYF
TRBJ2-7 NA once TRBV30 TGTGCCTGGAGTGGCTGGACAGTCCCCGAGCAGTACTTC CAWSGWTVPEQYF
TRBJ1-2 NA NA TRBV4-3 TGCGCCAGCAGCCAAGATGGGGTTCCCGGTCGAGGCTACACCTTC CASSQDGVPGRGYTF
TRBJ1-2 TRBD1 NA TRBV28 TGTGCCAGCAGTCCACCGGGACAGCAAAGCTTTAACTATGGCTACACCTTC CASSPPGQQSFNYGYTF
TRBJ1-1 NA NA TRBV30 TGTGCCTGGAGTTCCTTGGAGGCCGGGACTGAAGCTTTCTTT CAWSSLEAGTEAFF
TRBJ1-6 NA NA TRBV9 TGTGCCAGCAGCGAGGGGGGAGGTAGCTCCTATAATTCACCCCTCCACTTT CASSEGGGSSYNSPLHF
TRBJ2-7 NA NA TRBV27 TGTGCCAGCAGTTTTGTGAGTTCCTCCTACGAGCAGTACTTC CASSFVSSSYEQYF
TRBJ1-2 TRBD1 NA TRBV29-1 TGCAGCGTTAAGCAGGGACAGGGTTATGGCTACACCTTC CSVKQGQGYGYTF
TRBJ2-3 TRBD1 NA TRBV5-4 TGTGCCAGCAGCTCCAGGGGGCGCGAGGATACGCAGTATTTT CASSSRGREDTQYF
TRBJ2-2 TRBD1 NA TRBV5-1 TGCGCCAGCATCCTGGACAGGGAGAACACCGGGGAGCTGTTTTTT CASILDRENTGELFF
TRBJ1-1 TRBD1 NA TRBV4-3 TGCGCCAGCAGCCAAGATCAAACAGGGGCGAGAGGAACTGAAGCTTTCTTT CASSQDQTGARGTEAFF
TRBJ1-5 NA NA TRBV19 TGTGCCACTCAATCCTACGGGGGTCAGCCCCAGCATTTT CATQSYGGQPQHF
TRBJ2-7 NA NA TRBV18 TGTGCCAGCTCACCAAGGACCCAGACGGACTACGAGCAGTACTTC CASSPRTQTDYEQYF
TRBJ2-5 TRBD1 NA TRBV7-8 TGTGCCAGCAGCCACTCCTCCGGGACAGACCTCCCTGAGACCCAGTACTTC CASSHSSGTDLPETQYF
TRBJ1-1 NA NA TRBV28 TGTGCCAGCAGTTTTAGGAGGAACACTGAAGCTTTCTTT CASSFRRNTEAFF
TRBJ1-5 NA NA TRBV6-1 TGTGCCAGCAGTAAAGGATGGGATCAGCCCCAGCATTTT CASSKGWDQPQHF
TRBJ1-1 NA NA TRBV2 TGTGCCAGCAGAGGGACGGTCCTGAACACTGAAGCTTTCTTT CASRGTVLNTEAFF
TRBJ1-4 TRBD1 NA TRBV6-1 TGTGCCAGCAGTGAAGCGGCAGGGGGTAATGAAAAACTGTTTTTT CASSEAAGGNEKLFF
TRBJ2-7 NA NA TRBV27 TGTGCCAGCAGTTTACAAAGGCAGTCCTACGAGCAGTACTTC CASSLQRQSYEQYF
TRBJ1-5 TRBD1 NA TRBV5-1 TGCGCCAGCAGCTTGGATACAGGACAGGGGCCCCAGCATTTT CASSLDTGQGPQHF
TRBJ1-5 TRBD1 once TRBV5-8 TGTGCCAGCAGCCAACAGGGGACCCCTTTATATAGCAATCAGCCCCAGCATTTT CASSQQGTPLYSNQPQHF
TRBJ1-1 NA few TRBV9 TGTGCCAGCAGCGAAGGGTTGAACACTGAAGCTTTCTTT CASSEGLNTEAFF
TRBJ2-5 NA NA TRBV5-1 TGCGCCAGCAGCTCGGAAGGCGGAACTGGGGAGACCCAGTACTTC CASSSEGGTGETQYF
TRBJ2-7 NA NA TRBV19 TGTGCCAGTAGTATGGTCCAAGACTACGAGCAGTACTTC CASSMVQDYEQYF
TRBJ1-2 NA NA TRBV28 TGTGCCAGCAGCCCTGCCTCCTTCCGGGGCTATGGCTACACCTTC CASSPASFRGYGYTF
TRBJ2-7 TRBD1 NA TRBV25-1 TGTGCCAGCAGTGAATATGGGACAGGGCGGGACGAGCAGTACTTC CASSEYGTGRDEQYF